The 29 T cell receptor beta chains presented below share a single source sample, sequenced in a study of technical replicates of blood from a handful of donors. Only in-frame clones appear in the TCRdb table, and some are missing; sequencing was by immunoSEQ multiplex PCR. The sample consists of 70,000 or so clones, approximately 89% of them appearing once. The sequenced sample consisted of PBMCs. Receptor source: a human donor in good health. Some clones in this sample may be carry-over from other donors' samples.

The chain carries TRBV19 and TRBJ1-5; TRBD1 matches at 7 bases. The germline CDR1 and CDR2 sequences are LNHDA and SQIVND (reference sequence). V lost 4 bases, J lost 8 bases, and 8 bases stayed unmatched. This CDR3 has 14 residues. The chain's CDR3 is CASSSQGGREPQHF. CDR3 sequence (DNA): TGTGCCAGTAGTAGTCAAGGGGGCAGGGAGCCCCAGCATTTT.

The chain links TRBV7-2 to TRBJ1-1; a possible D gene is TRBD1 (6 bases). Per germline, CDR1 SGHTA and CDR2 FQGNSA. Deletions cut 3 bases from V and 1 base from J, with 6 bases between. The length of the CDR3 is 13 residues. CDR3 protein: CASSLGQNTEAFF. The CDR3 nucleotides read TGTGCCAGCAGCTTGGGACAGAACACTGAAGCTTTCTTT.

The chain joins TRBV14 to TRBJ2-1, with 14 positions matching TRBD2. Looked up from germline, CDR1 is SGHDN and CDR2 is FVKESK. J gave up 5 bases and V 1 base, and 7 bases lay outside the gene matches. The CDR3 covers 18 residues. The chain's CDR3 is CASSQGRLAGGRNNEQFF. The CDR3, as DNA: TGTGCCAGCAGCCAAGGCCGACTAGCGGGGGGGAGGAACAATGAGCAGTTCTTC. The variable domain in full, completed from reference TRBV14 and TRBJ2-1, reads EAGVTQFPSHSVIEKGQTVTLRCDPISGHDNLYWYRRVMGKEIKFLLHFVKESKQDESGMPNNRFLAERTGGTYSTLKVQPAELEDSGVYFCASSQGRLAGGRNNEQFFGPGTRLTVL.

CDR3 in DNA: TGTGCCAGCAGTCCAGGGGTGAACACTGAAGCTTTCTTT. Its translation is CASSPGVNTEAFF. The chain carries TRBV6-4 and TRBJ1-1, with D possibly TRBD1 on 6 matching bases. V gave up 5 bases and J gave up 0 bases, with 7 bases separating them. Germline CDR1 is MRHNA and CDR2 is SNTAGT. The CDR3 is 13 residues long.

The V and J genes are TRBV18 and TRBJ1-2; D is perhaps TRBD1 (6 bases). The CDR3 loop spans 14 amino acids. Per germline, CDR1 KGHSH and CDR2 LQKENI. V lost 3 bases and J lost 2, with 10 bases in between. CDR3 amino acids: CASSPDRNNYGYTF. DNA of the CDR3: TGTGCCAGCTCACCCGACAGGAACAACTATGGCTACACCTTC.

This chain connects TRBV18 to TRBJ1-1, with D hard to call. V was pared by 0 bases and J by 1 base, with 12 bases between. Per germline, CDR1 KGHSH and CDR2 LQKENI. The CDR3 has 16 residues. DNA of the CDR3: TGTGCCAGCTCACCACCGCCAGGCGGGGAGAACACTGAAGCTTTCTTT. This codes for CASSPPPGGENTEAFF.

V and J are TRBV6-1 and TRBJ2-1; perhaps TRBD1 as D (6 bases). The germline gives CDR1 MNHNS, CDR2 SASEGT. V dropped 3 bases and J dropped 4 bases, with 10 bases sitting between them. The length of the CDR3 is 14 residues. DNA for the CDR3: TGTGCCAGCAGTGACTTCGGACAGTACAATGAGCAGTTCTTC. This gives the protein CASSDFGQYNEQFF.

The chain uses TRBV11-2 and TRBJ1-4; D gene uncertain. Germline CDR1 SGHAT, CDR2 FQNNGV. Deletions cut 5 bases from V and 0 bases from J, with 7 bases between. This CDR3 has 14 residues. This CDR3 reads CASSRAATNEKLFF. DNA of the CDR3: TGTGCCAGCAGCCGCGCCGCAACTAATGAAAAACTGTTTTTT.

The gene calls are TRBV2 and TRBJ1-4, with D possibly matching TRBD1 (6 bases). The CDR3 is 16 residues long. Trimming took 4 bases from V and 6 from J, leaving 18 bases between them. Germline V gives CDR1 SNHLY, CDR2 FYNNEI. In DNA, the CDR3 is TGTGCCAGCAGTGGACGGGAACAGGGATGGGATGAAAAACTGTTTTTT. Translated, it gives CASSGREQGWDEKLFF. Using reference TRBV2 and TRBJ1-4 for the parts outside the CDR3, the full variable domain is EPEVTQTPSHQVTQMGQEVILRCVPISNHLYFYWYRQILGQKVEFLVSFYNNEISEKSEIFDDQFSVERPDGSNFTLKIRSTKLEDSAMYFCASSGREQGWDEKLFFGSGTQLSVL.

The rearrangement links TRBV7-8 to TRBJ1-2, with D uncertain. This CDR3 contains 13 residues. The germline V gene encodes CDR1 SGHVS and CDR2 FQNEAQ. Trimming left V 7 bases short and J 0 bases short, with 9 bases between. As DNA, the CDR3 is TGTGCCAGCACCGCCGGGACTAACTATGGCTACACCTTC. Protein sequence: CASTAGTNYGYTF.

This clone was found once. The chain links TRBV7-2 to TRBJ2-1; 9 positions match TRBD2. Trimming took 5 bases from V and 15 from J; bases not matched to a gene: 14. This CDR3 is built from 14 residues. The V gene's germline CDR1 is SGHTA and CDR2 FQGNSA. CDR3 nucleotide sequence: TGTGCCAGCAGCCTAATACAATCAGCGGGAGGCCCGTTCTTC. Translating it yields CASSLIQSAGGPFF.

This chain connects TRBV6-1 to TRBJ2-4, with 10 bases lining up with TRBD1. CDR1 is MNHNS, CDR2 SASEGT, per germline. CDR3 size: 19 residues. The ends lost 3 bases at V and 0 bases at J; junction bases unmatched: 11. For the CDR3, the DNA is TGTGCCAGCAGTGAGACAGGGGGCGATTCGGGAATAGCCAAAAACATTCAGTACTTC. This encodes CASSETGGDSGIAKNIQYF.

The CDR3 sequence: CASKHRWHEQFF. CDR3 DNA: TGTGCCAGCAAGCACAGGTGGCATGAGCAGTTCTTC. This sequence joins TRBV6-1 and TRBJ2-1; possibly TRBD1 for D (5 bases). The CDR3 runs 12 residues. V was pared by 7 bases and J by 8 bases, with 12 bases between. CDR1 and CDR2 (germline): MNHNS, SASEGT.

The chain has TRBV30 and TRBJ2-7; the match to TRBD2 covers 8 bases. Germline lookup yields CDR1 GTSNPN and CDR2 SVGIG (reference sequence). The CDR3 has 12 residues. Trimming at V came to 4 bases and at J to 5 bases, leaving 4 bases not matched to a gene. For the CDR3, the DNA is TGTGCCTGGAATGCGGGGGGCCACGAGCAGTACTTC. This translates into CAWNAGGHEQYF. The full variable domain, in which reference TRBV30 and TRBJ2-7 provide the parts outside the CDR3, is SQTIHQWPATLVQPVGSPLSLECTVEGTSNPNLYWYRQAAGRGLQLLFYSVGIGQISSEVPQNLSASRPQDRQFILSSKKLLLSDSGFYLCAWNAGGHEQYFGPGTRLTVT.

The rearrangement joins TRBV5-4 to TRBJ1-2; a weak D match, TRBD1 (6 bases). V lost 0 bases and J lost 5, with 14 bases in between. This CDR3 spans 15 amino acids. The V gene's germline CDR1 is SGHNT and CDR2 YYREEE (reference sequence). DNA for the CDR3: TGTGCCAGCAGCTTGGCCTGGGGGCAGGGGTATGGCTACACCTTC. Encoded protein: CASSLAWGQGYGYTF. Supplemented by reference TRBV5-4 and TRBJ1-2, the full variable domain reads ETGVTQSPTHLIKTRGQQVTLRCSSQSGHNTVSWYQQALGQGPQFIFQYYREEENGRGNFPPRFSGLQFPNYSSELNVNALELDDSALYLCASSLAWGQGYGYTFGSGTRLTVV.

The chain uses TRBV5-6 and TRBJ1-3; D is ambiguous. CDR3 size: 12 residues. The V gene lost 2 bases and the J gene lost 4 bases, with 4 bases spanning the gap. Germline V CDR1 and CDR2: SGHDT, YYEEEE. The DNA for the CDR3 is TGTGCCAGCAGCTTCGTGGGAAACACCATATATTTT. It specifies CASSFVGNTIYF.

The chain combines TRBV5-1 with TRBJ1-1; D ambiguous. The V gene's germline CDR1 is SGHRS and CDR2 YFSETQ. The length of the CDR3 is 14 residues. The V and J ends lost 0 bases and 4 bases respectively, with 10 bases between them. DNA for the CDR3: TGCGCCAGCAGCTTGGAATCCCCGGGCACTGAAGCTTTCTTT. Translated: CASSLESPGTEAFF.

V usage is TRBV6-5 and J usage is TRBJ2-7; D remains unclear. Germline assignment: CDR1 MNHEY and CDR2 SVGAGI. This CDR3 has 14 amino acids. V dropped 2 bases and J dropped 3 bases, with 11 bases sitting between them. CDR3 sequence (DNA): TGTGCCAGCAGTTACGCGTCAGGTATCTACGAGCAGTACTTC. Protein: CASSYASGIYEQYF.

The chain recombines TRBV7-2 with TRBJ2-1; 8 positions match TRBD1. This CDR3 is built from 16 residues. The J segment lost 6 bases and the V segment lost 4 bases, leaving 11 bases of the junction unmatched. The germline gives CDR1 SGHTA, CDR2 FQGNSA. The CDR3 sequence: CASSWAWTGIGNEQFF. CDR3 sequence (DNA): TGTGCCAGCAGCTGGGCTTGGACAGGGATAGGCAATGAGCAGTTCTTC.

The rearrangement joins TRBV6-6 to TRBJ1-5; D remains ambiguous. V was pared by 2 bases and J by 7 bases, with 12 bases between. CDR3 size: 14 residues. Germline CDR1 MNHNY, CDR2 SVGAGI (reference sequence). The CDR3 nucleotides are TGTGCCAGCAGTTACGCCTCTAATTCGCAGCCCCAGCATTTT. This translates into CASSYASNSQPQHF.

V gene TRBV27 combines with J gene TRBJ2-7, with TRBD1 matching over 7 bases. The V gene end was trimmed by 4 bases and the J gene end by 6 bases; junction bases not matched to a gene: 9. Germline assignment: CDR1 MNHEY and CDR2 SMNVEV (reference sequence). The CDR3 is 14 residues long. The CDR3 reads CASSWTGALSEQYF. CDR3 nucleotide sequence: TGTGCCAGCAGTTGGACAGGAGCCTTATCCGAGCAGTACTTC.

The chain has TRBV19 and TRBJ2-5; D is perhaps TRBD2 (5 bases). Germline CDR1 is LNHDA and CDR2 is SQIVND (reference sequence). The CDR3 is 13 residues long. Trimming took off 5 bases at V and 5 bases at J, with 12 bases between the two ends. CDR3 sequence: CASSFGGGETQYF. CDR3 in DNA: TGTGCCAGTAGTTTCGGCGGCGGGGAGACCCAGTACTTC.

CDR3 in amino acids: CASSQDPLGNPNARGYTF. CDR3 sequence (DNA): TGTGCCAGCAGCCAAGACCCCCTAGGCAACCCCAACGCGAGAGGCTACACCTTC. The chain is built from TRBV7-8 and TRBJ1-2; D is ambiguous. V gave up 5 bases and J gave up 8 bases, with 30 bases separating them. Germline V lookup: CDR1 SGHVS, CDR2 FQNEAQ. This CDR3 region has 18 residues.

V is TRBV30 and J is TRBJ2-2; no definite D call. Trimming pared 3 bases from V and 5 bases from J, leaving 22 bases between. The CDR3 is 17 amino acids. The germline V gene has CDR1 GTSNPN and CDR2 SVGIG (reference sequence). CDR3: CAWSAPWFARWTGELFF. The CDR3 DNA reads TGTGCCTGGAGCGCCCCCTGGTTCGCCCGGTGGACCGGGGAGCTGTTTTTT.

The chain carries TRBV7-9 and TRBJ1-3; no clear D gene. The CDR3 length is 16 residues. Trimming stripped 5 bases from V and 1 base from J, with 15 bases between. Germline values: CDR1 SEHNR, CDR2 FQNEAQ (reference sequence). The CDR3 loop reads CASSQLEGESGNTIYF. The CDR3 DNA sequence: TGTGCCAGCAGCCAACTAGAGGGAGAATCTGGAAACACCATATATTTT.

V usage is TRBV7-2 and J usage is TRBJ1-3; possibly TRBD1 for D (6 bases). Germline-derived CDR1 and CDR2 are SGHTA and FQGNSA. Trimming removed 1 base from V and 1 base from J, with 17 bases in between. The CDR3 is made up of 18 amino acids. The CDR3 DNA reads as TGTGCCAGCAGCTTAGAAAGCATGGCAGGGGCTTCTGGAAACACCATATATTTT. This encodes CASSLESMAGASGNTIYF.

The V and J genes are TRBV4-3 and TRBJ1-3, with D unclear. Germline assignment: CDR1 LGHNA and CDR2 YSLEER. The CDR3 totals 14 residues. V was clipped by 4 bases and J by 2 bases, with 9 bases between them. Here the CDR3 DNA reads TGCGCCAGCAGCCTAAACACCGCTGGAAACACCATATATTTT. Its translation: CASSLNTAGNTIYF.

The chain employs TRBV11-2 and TRBJ1-6; D is unresolved. Germline lookup yields CDR1 SGHAT and CDR2 FQNNGV. The CDR3 is made up of 12 amino acids. The ends were cut back, 0 bases at V and 10 bases at J, with 4 bases in the middle. CDR3 sequence: CASSLDSSPLHF. CDR3 coding DNA: TGTGCCAGCAGCTTAGATTCGTCACCCCTCCACTTT. The full variable domain, completed using reference TRBV11-2 and TRBJ1-6, is EAGVAQSPRYKIIEKRQSVAFWCNPISGHATLYWYQQILGQGPKLLIQFQNNGVVDDSQLPKDRFSAERLKGVDSTLKIQPAKLEDSAVYLCASSLDSSPLHFGNGTRLTVT.

This clone was seen just once. The chain employs TRBV5-8 and TRBJ2-7, with 9 bases matching TRBD1. With 4 bases clipped from V and 6 bases from J, the junction kept 5 bases outside the gene matches. Germline loops: CDR1 SGHTS, CDR2 YDEGEE. The CDR3 sequence is 13 residues long. The CDR3 bases are TGTGCCAGCAGCGGCCGGGACAGGGTCGAGCAGTACTTC. This gives the protein CASSGRDRVEQYF.